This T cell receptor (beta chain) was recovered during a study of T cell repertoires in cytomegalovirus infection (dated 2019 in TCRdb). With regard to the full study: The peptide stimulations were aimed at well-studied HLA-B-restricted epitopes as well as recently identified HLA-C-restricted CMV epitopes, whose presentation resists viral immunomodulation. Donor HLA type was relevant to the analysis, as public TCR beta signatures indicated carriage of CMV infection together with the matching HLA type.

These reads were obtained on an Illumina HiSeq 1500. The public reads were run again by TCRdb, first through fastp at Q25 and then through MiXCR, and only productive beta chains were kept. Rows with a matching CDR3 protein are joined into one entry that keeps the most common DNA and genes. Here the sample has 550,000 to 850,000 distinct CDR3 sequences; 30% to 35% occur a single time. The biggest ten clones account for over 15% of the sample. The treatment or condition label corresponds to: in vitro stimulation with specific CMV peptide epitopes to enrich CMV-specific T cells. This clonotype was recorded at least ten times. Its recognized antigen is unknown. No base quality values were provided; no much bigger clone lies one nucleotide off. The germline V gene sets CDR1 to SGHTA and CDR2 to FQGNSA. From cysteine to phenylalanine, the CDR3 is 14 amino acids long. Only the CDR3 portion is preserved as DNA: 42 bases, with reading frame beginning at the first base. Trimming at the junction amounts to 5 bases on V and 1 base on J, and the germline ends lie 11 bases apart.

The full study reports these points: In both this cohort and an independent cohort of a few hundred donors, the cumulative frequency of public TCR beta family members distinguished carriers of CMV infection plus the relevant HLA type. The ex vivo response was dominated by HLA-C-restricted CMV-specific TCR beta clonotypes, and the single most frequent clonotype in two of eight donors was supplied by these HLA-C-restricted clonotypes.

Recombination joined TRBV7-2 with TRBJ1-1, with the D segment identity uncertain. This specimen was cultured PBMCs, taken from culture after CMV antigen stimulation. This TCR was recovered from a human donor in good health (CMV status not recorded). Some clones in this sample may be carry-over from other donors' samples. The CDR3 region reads CASSRRGANTEAFF. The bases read TGTGCCAGCAGCCGACGGGGAGCGAACACTGAAGCTTTCTTT.